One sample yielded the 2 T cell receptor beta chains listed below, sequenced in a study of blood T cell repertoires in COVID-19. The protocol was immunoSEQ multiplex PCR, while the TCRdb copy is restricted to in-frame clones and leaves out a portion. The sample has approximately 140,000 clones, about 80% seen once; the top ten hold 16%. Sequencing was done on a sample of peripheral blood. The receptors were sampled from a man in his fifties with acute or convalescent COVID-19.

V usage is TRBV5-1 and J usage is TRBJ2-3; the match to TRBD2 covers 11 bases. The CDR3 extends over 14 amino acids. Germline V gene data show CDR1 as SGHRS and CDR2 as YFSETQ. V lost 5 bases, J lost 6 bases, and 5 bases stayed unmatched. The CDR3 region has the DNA TGCGCCAGCAGTAGCGGGGGGGCAGACGATACGCAGTATTTT. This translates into CASSSGGADDTQYF.

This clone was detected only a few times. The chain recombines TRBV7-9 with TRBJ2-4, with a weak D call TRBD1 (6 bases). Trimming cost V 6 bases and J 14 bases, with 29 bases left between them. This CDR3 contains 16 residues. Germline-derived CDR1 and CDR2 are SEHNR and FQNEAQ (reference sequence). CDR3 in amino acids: CASRRQETVGQWQEYF. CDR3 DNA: TGTGCCAGCAGACGACAGGAGACAGTAGGACAGTGGCAGGAGTACTTC.